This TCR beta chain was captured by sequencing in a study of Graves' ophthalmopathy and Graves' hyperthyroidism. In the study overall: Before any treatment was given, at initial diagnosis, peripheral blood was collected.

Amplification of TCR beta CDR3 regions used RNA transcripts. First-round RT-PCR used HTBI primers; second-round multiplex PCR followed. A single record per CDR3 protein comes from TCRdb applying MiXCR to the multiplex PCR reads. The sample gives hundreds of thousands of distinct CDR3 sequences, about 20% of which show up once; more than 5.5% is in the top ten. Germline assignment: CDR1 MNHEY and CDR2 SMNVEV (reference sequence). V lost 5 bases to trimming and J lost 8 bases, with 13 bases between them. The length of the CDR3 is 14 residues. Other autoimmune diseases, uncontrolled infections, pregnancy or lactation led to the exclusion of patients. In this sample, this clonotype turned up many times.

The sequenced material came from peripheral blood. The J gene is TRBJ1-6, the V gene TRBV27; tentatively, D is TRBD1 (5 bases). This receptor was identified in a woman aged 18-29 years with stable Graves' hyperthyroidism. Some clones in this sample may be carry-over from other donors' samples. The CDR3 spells CASSPQGPDSPLHF. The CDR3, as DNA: TGTGCCAGCAGTCCTCAGGGCCCCGATTCACCCCTCCACTTT.